This is a list of T cell receptor beta chains from one sample in a study of CD8 T cells in Susac syndrome. Via MiXCR, TCRdb re-called the immunoSEQ multiplex PCR reads, giving one row per CDR3 protein. The sample includes under 150,000 distinct CDR3 sequences, roughly 80% of them seen just once. What was sequenced was CD8+ T cells from PBMCs. The source of these receptors is a human donor with multiple sclerosis. Each CDR3 is given with its conserved first and last residue. A D gene is named only where the DNA matches it firmly. Clone size is stated in some rows and not others, as once, few, many or a class when expanded.

J gene: TRBJ2-1
D gene: NA
clone size: NA
V gene: TRBV19
CDR3 DNA: TGTGCCAGTAGTGGTCTTGGAACAACTATCTCCTACAATGAGCAGTTCTTC
CDR3 protein: CASSGLGTTISYNEQFF

J gene: TRBJ2-5
D gene: TRBD2
clone size: NA
V gene: TRBV12-3/TRBV12-4
CDR3 DNA: TGTGCCAGCAGTCTCACAGCGGGGTATGGGGAGACCCAGTACTTC
CDR3 protein: CASSLTAGYGETQYF

J gene: TRBJ1-1
D gene: NA
clone size: NA
V gene: TRBV19
CDR3 DNA: TGTGCCAGTAGTATTAGTGGTACAGGGCTCCTGGGGACTGAAGCTTTCTTT
CDR3 protein: CASSISGTGLLGTEAFF

J gene: TRBJ1-2
D gene: NA
clone size: NA
V gene: TRBV5-5
CDR3 DNA: TGTGCCAGCAGCCTGGACTTTTATGGCTACACCTTC
CDR3 protein: CASSLDFYGYTF

J gene: TRBJ2-5
D gene: NA
clone size: NA
V gene: TRBV2
CDR3 DNA: TGTGCCAGCAGTGAAGAAGGGGAGAGGGAGACCCAGTACTTC
CDR3 protein: CASSEEGERETQYF

J gene: TRBJ2-1
D gene: NA
clone size: few
V gene: TRBV20-1
CDR3 DNA: TGCAGCCTCTCTCCCCTCTGGTTCGGTGAGCAGTTCTTC
CDR3 protein: CSLSPLWFGEQFF

J gene: TRBJ2-1
D gene: NA
clone size: NA
V gene: TRBV29-1
CDR3 DNA: TGCAGCGCCACGACTATCTTGAATGAGCAGTTCTTC
CDR3 protein: CSATTILNEQFF

J gene: TRBJ1-1
D gene: NA
clone size: NA
V gene: TRBV20-1
CDR3 DNA: TGCAGTGCTAGAGGGATTTATGATGGTCCGAGTAACACTGAAGCTTTCTTT
CDR3 protein: CSARGIYDGPSNTEAFF

J gene: TRBJ2-3
D gene: NA
clone size: few
V gene: TRBV13
CDR3 DNA: TGTGCCAGCAGCTTAGGAACTAGCTCGGGCACAGATACGCAGTATTTT
CDR3 protein: CASSLGTSSGTDTQYF

J gene: TRBJ2-1
D gene: NA
clone size: NA
V gene: TRBV4-1
CDR3 DNA: TGCGCCAGCAGCCAATTGGAGACCGGGCCCTACAATGAGCAGTTCTTC
CDR3 protein: CASSQLETGPYNEQFF

J gene: TRBJ2-3
D gene: NA
clone size: NA
V gene: TRBV5-1
CDR3 DNA: TGCGCCAGCAGCTTTACAGGGAGTCGCACAGATACGCAGTATTTT
CDR3 protein: CASSFTGSRTDTQYF

J gene: TRBJ2-5
D gene: TRBD2
clone size: NA
V gene: TRBV19
CDR3 DNA: TGTGCCAGTAGTTCCGGGACTAGCGGGATCACCCAAGAGACCCAGTACTTC
CDR3 protein: CASSSGTSGITQETQYF

J gene: TRBJ1-1
D gene: TRBD1
clone size: NA
V gene: TRBV9
CDR3 DNA: TGTGCCAGCAGCGAACGGGACAGCCGATATTCCATGAACACTGAAGCTTTCTTT
CDR3 protein: CASSERDSRYSMNTEAFF

J gene: TRBJ2-1
D gene: TRBD1
clone size: NA
V gene: TRBV7-9
CDR3 DNA: TGTGCCAGCAGCTTAGGACAGGGGGCTTATGAGCAGTTCTTC
CDR3 protein: CASSLGQGAYEQFF

J gene: TRBJ1-2
D gene: NA
clone size: NA
V gene: TRBV7-8
CDR3 DNA: TGTGCCAGCAGCTTAACATTAGGTGTAATCGGCTACACCTTC
CDR3 protein: CASSLTLGVIGYTF

J gene: TRBJ1-4
D gene: NA
clone size: NA
V gene: TRBV9
CDR3 DNA: TGTGCCAGCAGCGCCGAGCTAGAAGAAAAACTGTTTTTT
CDR3 protein: CASSAELEEKLFF

J gene: TRBJ2-3
D gene: NA
clone size: NA
V gene: TRBV28
CDR3 DNA: TGTGCCAGCAGTTTAGAGGGGGAAGCGCGTACAGATACGCAGTATTTT
CDR3 protein: CASSLEGEARTDTQYF

J gene: TRBJ2-7
D gene: NA
clone size: NA
V gene: TRBV2
CDR3 DNA: TGTGCCAGCAGTGAGGGCCAGACCTACGAGCAGTACTTC
CDR3 protein: CASSEGQTYEQYF

J gene: TRBJ1-1
D gene: NA
clone size: NA
V gene: TRBV10-3
CDR3 DNA: TGTGCCATCCGGGACCACGGAAACACTGAAGCTTTCTTT
CDR3 protein: CAIRDHGNTEAFF

J gene: TRBJ2-1
D gene: TRBD2
clone size: NA
V gene: TRBV6-1
CDR3 DNA: TGTGCCAGCAGACCCGGGACTAGCATCGGCAATGAGCAGTTCTTC
CDR3 protein: CASRPGTSIGNEQFF

J gene: TRBJ2-2
D gene: NA
clone size: NA
V gene: TRBV19
CDR3 DNA: TGTGCCAGTAGAGGGGAGAGGAACGCCGGGGAGCTGTTTTTT
CDR3 protein: CASRGERNAGELFF

J gene: TRBJ2-1
D gene: TRBD2
clone size: NA
V gene: TRBV5-1
CDR3 DNA: TGCGCCAGCAGCTTATTAGGTCTAGCGGGGGCCCCCTCCTACAATGAGCAGTTCTTC
CDR3 protein: CASSLLGLAGAPSYNEQFF

J gene: TRBJ1-3
D gene: TRBD1
clone size: NA
V gene: TRBV14
CDR3 DNA: TGTGCCAGCAGCCAAGAGTGGGGCTGGGACAGCTCTGGAAACACCATATATTTT
CDR3 protein: CASSQEWGWDSSGNTIYF

J gene: TRBJ1-6
D gene: NA
clone size: NA
V gene: TRBV2
CDR3 DNA: TGTGCCAGCAGGAAGACAGCCAATTCACCCCTCCACTTT
CDR3 protein: CASRKTANSPLHF

J gene: TRBJ2-7
D gene: TRBD2
clone size: NA
V gene: TRBV2
CDR3 DNA: TGTGCCAGCAGTGAAGGTAATAGCGGGGGTTCGTCCTACGAGCAGTACTTC
CDR3 protein: CASSEGNSGGSSYEQYF

J gene: TRBJ1-5
D gene: NA
clone size: NA
V gene: TRBV6-4
CDR3 DNA: TGTGCCAGCAGTGAAACTAGCAATCAGCCCCAGCATTTT
CDR3 protein: CASSETSNQPQHF

J gene: TRBJ1-5
D gene: NA
clone size: NA
V gene: TRBV12-3/TRBV12-4
CDR3 DNA: TGTGCCAGCAGTTTATCTCAGCCCCAGCATTTT
CDR3 protein: CASSLSQPQHF

J gene: TRBJ2-3
D gene: TRBD1
clone size: few
V gene: TRBV24-1
CDR3 DNA: TGTGCCACCAGTGACTCACAGGGGGCTAACACAGATACGCAGTATTTT
CDR3 protein: CATSDSQGANTDTQYF

J gene: TRBJ1-1
D gene: NA
clone size: NA
V gene: TRBV9
CDR3 DNA: TGTGCCAGCAGCGTAGTCCCCTCGGCTATGAACACTGAAGCTTTCTTT
CDR3 protein: CASSVVPSAMNTEAFF

J gene: TRBJ2-2
D gene: TRBD1
clone size: NA
V gene: TRBV11-2
CDR3 DNA: TGTGCCAGCAGCTTAGTTACAGGGGGCACCGGGGAGCTGTTTTTT
CDR3 protein: CASSLVTGGTGELFF

J gene: TRBJ2-5
D gene: NA
clone size: NA
V gene: TRBV7-9
CDR3 DNA: TGTGCCAGCAGCAGCCGGACAGAAGAGACCCAGTACTTC
CDR3 protein: CASSSRTEETQYF

J gene: TRBJ2-7
D gene: TRBD1
clone size: NA
V gene: TRBV7-9
CDR3 DNA: TGTGCCAGCAGCTTAGCGGGGACAGGGGACTACGAGCAGTACTTC
CDR3 protein: CASSLAGTGDYEQYF

J gene: TRBJ1-6
D gene: NA
clone size: NA
V gene: TRBV30
CDR3 DNA: TGTGCCAGTCTGCCAGGGTGGAATTCACCCCTCCACTTT
CDR3 protein: CASLPGWNSPLHF

J gene: TRBJ1-1
D gene: NA
clone size: once
V gene: TRBV23-1
CDR3 DNA: TGCGCCAGCAGTCAACCGAGATACGACACCCTGTGGGAAGCTTTCTTT
CDR3 protein: CASSQPRYDTLWEAFF

J gene: TRBJ2-3
D gene: NA
clone size: NA
V gene: TRBV27
CDR3 DNA: TGTGCCAGCAGTTTTAACGCGCAGGAATCCACAGATACGCAGTATTTT
CDR3 protein: CASSFNAQESTDTQYF

J gene: TRBJ2-7
D gene: NA
clone size: NA
V gene: TRBV18
CDR3 DNA: TGTGCCAGCTCACCAGGTGGCGAGCAGTACTTC
CDR3 protein: CASSPGGEQYF

J gene: TRBJ2-7
D gene: TRBD1
clone size: few
V gene: TRBV29-1
CDR3 DNA: TGCAGCGTTGGGACAGGGACCTACGAGCAGTACTTC
CDR3 protein: CSVGTGTYEQYF

J gene: TRBJ1-2
D gene: TRBD1
clone size: NA
V gene: TRBV29-1
CDR3 DNA: TGCAGCGTTGTTCTGGGACAGGGGAGCTACACCTTC
CDR3 protein: CSVVLGQGSYTF

J gene: TRBJ1-2
D gene: NA
clone size: NA
V gene: TRBV6-2/TRBV6-3
CDR3 DNA: TGTGCCACTCAATCGGACGTTGGCTATGGCTACACCTTC
CDR3 protein: CATQSDVGYGYTF

J gene: TRBJ2-5
D gene: NA
clone size: NA
V gene: TRBV11-2
CDR3 DNA: TGTGCCAGCAGATTAATCGGGGATACGGGAGAGACCCAGTACTTC
CDR3 protein: CASRLIGDTGETQYF

J gene: TRBJ1-4
D gene: NA
clone size: few
V gene: TRBV4-3
CDR3 DNA: TGCGCCAGCAGCCAAGCAACGGAGCGTAATGAAAAACTGTTTTTT
CDR3 protein: CASSQATERNEKLFF

J gene: TRBJ2-7
D gene: NA
clone size: NA
V gene: TRBV7-9
CDR3 DNA: TGTGCCAGCAGCCGTCCGGGCTCCTACGAGCAGTACTTC
CDR3 protein: CASSRPGSYEQYF

J gene: TRBJ2-1
D gene: TRBD2
clone size: NA
V gene: TRBV19
CDR3 DNA: TGTGCCAGTAGTATTCTAGCGGGAGTGCCCAATGAGCAGTTCTTC
CDR3 protein: CASSILAGVPNEQFF

J gene: TRBJ2-1
D gene: TRBD2
clone size: NA
V gene: TRBV19
CDR3 DNA: TGTGCCAGTAGTATAGTCGAGGCACCGGCGGCTAGCGGTTACAATGAGCAGTTCTTC
CDR3 protein: CASSIVEAPAASGYNEQFF

J gene: TRBJ1-5
D gene: NA
clone size: NA
V gene: TRBV19
CDR3 DNA: TGTGCCACTAACTCGGGGGGACTATTCAATCAGCCCCAGCATTTT
CDR3 protein: CATNSGGLFNQPQHF

J gene: TRBJ2-7
D gene: NA
clone size: NA
V gene: TRBV7-2
CDR3 DNA: TGTGCCAGCAGCTTCGTCGGCGACTTTTCCTACGAGCAGTACTTC
CDR3 protein: CASSFVGDFSYEQYF

J gene: TRBJ2-1
D gene: NA
clone size: NA
V gene: TRBV5-1
CDR3 DNA: TGCGCCAGCAGCCCTCCCGACGGATTCAATGAGCAGTTCTTC
CDR3 protein: CASSPPDGFNEQFF

J gene: TRBJ2-2
D gene: TRBD1
clone size: once
V gene: TRBV27
CDR3 DNA: TGTGCCAGCAGTCTCACAGGGGGTATCGTGATAGGGGAGCTGTTTTTT
CDR3 protein: CASSLTGGIVIGELFF

J gene: TRBJ2-3
D gene: TRBD1
clone size: NA
V gene: TRBV30
CDR3 DNA: TGTGCCTGGACCACGGGACAGTACACAGATACGCAGTATTTT
CDR3 protein: CAWTTGQYTDTQYF

J gene: TRBJ2-1
D gene: TRBD1
clone size: few
V gene: TRBV5-4
CDR3 DNA: TGTGCCAGCAGCTTGCCCGAGACAGGGTACGTTTATGAGCAGTTCTTC
CDR3 protein: CASSLPETGYVYEQFF

J gene: TRBJ1-4
D gene: NA
clone size: NA
V gene: TRBV7-8
CDR3 DNA: TGTGCCAGCAGCTCGTCGGGTTCGGGTGAAAAACTGTTTTTT
CDR3 protein: CASSSSGSGEKLFF

J gene: TRBJ2-3
D gene: TRBD2
clone size: NA
V gene: TRBV7-8
CDR3 DNA: TGTGCCAGCAGCTACGGACTAGCGGGGGGGCATAAGGATACGCAGTATTTT
CDR3 protein: CASSYGLAGGHKDTQYF

J gene: TRBJ2-4
D gene: TRBD2
clone size: NA
V gene: TRBV27
CDR3 DNA: TGTGCCAGCAGTTCCCCTAGCGGGAGTCTTAACATTCAGTACTTC
CDR3 protein: CASSSPSGSLNIQYF

J gene: TRBJ2-1
D gene: TRBD2
clone size: NA
V gene: TRBV6-2/TRBV6-3
CDR3 DNA: TGTGCCAGCAGTTCGCCGGGACTAGCGGTTAATGAGCAGTTCTTC
CDR3 protein: CASSSPGLAVNEQFF

J gene: TRBJ2-1
D gene: NA
clone size: NA
V gene: TRBV7-9
CDR3 DNA: TGTGCCAGCAGCGCCCAAACCATCCCCTACAATGAGCAGTTCTTC
CDR3 protein: CASSAQTIPYNEQFF